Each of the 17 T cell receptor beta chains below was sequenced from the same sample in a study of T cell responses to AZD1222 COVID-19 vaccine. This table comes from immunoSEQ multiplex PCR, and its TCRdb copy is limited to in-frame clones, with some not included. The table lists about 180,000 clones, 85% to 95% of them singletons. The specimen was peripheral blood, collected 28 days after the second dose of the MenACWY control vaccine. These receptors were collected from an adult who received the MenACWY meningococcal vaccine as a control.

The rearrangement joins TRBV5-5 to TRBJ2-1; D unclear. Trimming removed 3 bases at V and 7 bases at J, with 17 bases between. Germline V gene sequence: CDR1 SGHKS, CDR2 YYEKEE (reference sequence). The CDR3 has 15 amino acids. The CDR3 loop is CASSSGIGTRNEQFF. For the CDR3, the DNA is TGTGCCAGCAGCTCTGGAATCGGCACGAGGAATGAGCAGTTCTTC.

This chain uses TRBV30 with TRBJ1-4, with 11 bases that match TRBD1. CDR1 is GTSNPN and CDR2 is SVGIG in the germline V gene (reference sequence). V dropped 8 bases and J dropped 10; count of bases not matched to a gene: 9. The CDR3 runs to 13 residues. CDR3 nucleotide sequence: TGTGCCGCCGCCGGGACAGGGGGGGGAAAACTGTTTTTT. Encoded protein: CAAAGTGGGKLFF.

The CDR3 sequence: CASVSNGRGGNQPQHF. As DNA, the CDR3 is TGTGCCAGCGTATCAAATGGGCGGGGAGGGAATCAGCCCCAGCATTTT. J is TRBJ1-5 and V is TRBV7-2, with D unresolved. Trimming left V 8 bases short and J 4 bases short, with 21 bases between. The CDR3 length is 16 residues. From germline, CDR1 is SGHTA and CDR2 FQGNSA. The entire variable domain, with the rest obtained from reference TRBV7-2 and TRBJ1-5, is as follows: GAGVSQSPSNKVTEKGKDVELRCDPISGHTALYWYRQSLGQGLEFLIYFQGNSAPDKSGLPSDRFSAERTGGSVSTLTIQRTQQEDSAVYLCASVSNGRGGNQPQHFGDGTRLSIL.

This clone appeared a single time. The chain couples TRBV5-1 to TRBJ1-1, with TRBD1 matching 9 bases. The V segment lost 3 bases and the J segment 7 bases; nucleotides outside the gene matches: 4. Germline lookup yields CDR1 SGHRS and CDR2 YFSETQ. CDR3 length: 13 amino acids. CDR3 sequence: CASSWDREIEAFF. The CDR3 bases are TGCGCCAGCAGCTGGGACAGGGAAATTGAAGCTTTCTTT.

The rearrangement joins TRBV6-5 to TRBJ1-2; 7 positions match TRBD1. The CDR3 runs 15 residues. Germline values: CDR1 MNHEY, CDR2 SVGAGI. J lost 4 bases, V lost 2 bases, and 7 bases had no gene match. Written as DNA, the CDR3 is TGTGCCAGCAGTTACGCCCCTACAGGGGCCTATGGCTACACCTTC. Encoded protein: CASSYAPTGAYGYTF.

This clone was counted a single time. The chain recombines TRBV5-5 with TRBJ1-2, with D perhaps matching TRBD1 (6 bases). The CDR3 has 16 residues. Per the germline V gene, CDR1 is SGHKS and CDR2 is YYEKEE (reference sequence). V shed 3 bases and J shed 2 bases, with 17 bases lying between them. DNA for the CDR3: TGTGCCAGCAGCTATGACAGTGACAGGCGGAACTATGGCTACACCTTC. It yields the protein CASSYDSDRRNYGYTF.

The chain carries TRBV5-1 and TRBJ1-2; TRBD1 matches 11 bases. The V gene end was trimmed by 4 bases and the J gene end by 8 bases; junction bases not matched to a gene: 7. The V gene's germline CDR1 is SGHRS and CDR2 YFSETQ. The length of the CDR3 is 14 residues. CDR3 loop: CASSQGQGVLGYTF. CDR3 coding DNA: TGCGCCAGCAGCCAGGGACAGGGGGTTCTAGGCTACACCTTC.

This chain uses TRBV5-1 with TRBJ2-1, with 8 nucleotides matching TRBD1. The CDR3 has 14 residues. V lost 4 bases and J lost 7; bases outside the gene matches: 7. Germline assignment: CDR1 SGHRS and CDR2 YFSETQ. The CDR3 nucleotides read TGCGCCAGCAGCGCAATAAACAGGGGGAATGAGCAGTTCTTC. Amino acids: CASSAINRGNEQFF.

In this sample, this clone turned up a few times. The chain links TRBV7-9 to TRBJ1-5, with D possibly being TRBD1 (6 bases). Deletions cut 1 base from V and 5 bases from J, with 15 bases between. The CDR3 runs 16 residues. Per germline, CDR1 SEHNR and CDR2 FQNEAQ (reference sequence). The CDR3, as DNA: TGTGCCAGCAGCTTAGGGAGGGGGAGGGAGGATCAGCCCCAGCATTTT. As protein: CASSLGRGREDQPQHF.

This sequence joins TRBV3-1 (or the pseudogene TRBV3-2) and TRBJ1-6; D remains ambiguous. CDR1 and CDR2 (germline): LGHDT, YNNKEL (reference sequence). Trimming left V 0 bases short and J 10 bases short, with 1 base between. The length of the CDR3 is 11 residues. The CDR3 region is CASSQDSPLHF. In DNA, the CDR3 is TGTGCCAGCAGCCAAGACTCACCCCTCCACTTT.

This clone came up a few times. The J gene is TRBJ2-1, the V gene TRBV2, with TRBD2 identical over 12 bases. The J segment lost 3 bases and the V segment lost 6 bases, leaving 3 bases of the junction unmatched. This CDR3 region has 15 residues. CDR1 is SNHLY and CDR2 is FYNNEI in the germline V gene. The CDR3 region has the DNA TGTGCCAGCAGCGCTAGCGGGGGGGGCTACAATGAGCAGTTCTTC. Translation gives CASSASGGGYNEQFF.

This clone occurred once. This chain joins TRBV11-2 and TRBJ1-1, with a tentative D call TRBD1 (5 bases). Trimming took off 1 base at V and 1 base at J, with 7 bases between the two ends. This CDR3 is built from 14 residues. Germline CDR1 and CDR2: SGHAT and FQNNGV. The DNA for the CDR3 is TGTGCCAGCAGCTTAGGGGGCAAGAACACTGAAGCTTTCTTT. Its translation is CASSLGGKNTEAFF.

For the CDR3, the DNA is TGTGCCAGTAGTATACGGGGCGGTGATAATTCACCCCTCCACTTT. Residues: CASSIRGGDNSPLHF. This chain connects TRBV19 to TRBJ1-6, with D perhaps matching TRBD1 (5 bases). Germline assignment: CDR1 LNHDA and CDR2 SQIVND (reference sequence). The germline V and J ends were trimmed by 2 bases and 5 bases, with 10 bases remaining between them. The CDR3 has 15 residues.

Here the CDR3 reads CASRRQGRNYGYTF. The CDR3 region has the DNA TGTGCCAGCAGACGACAGGGGAGGAACTATGGCTACACCTTC. J is TRBJ1-2 and V is TRBV5-6; TRBD1 aligns across 8 bases. V lost 5 bases, J lost 2 bases, and 5 bases stayed unmatched. The V gene's germline CDR1 is SGHDT and CDR2 YYEEEE. This CDR3 has 14 amino acids.

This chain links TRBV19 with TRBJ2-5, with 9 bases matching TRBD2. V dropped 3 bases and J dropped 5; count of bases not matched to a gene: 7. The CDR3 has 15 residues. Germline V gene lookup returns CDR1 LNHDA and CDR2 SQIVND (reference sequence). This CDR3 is CASSMKRGEVETQYF. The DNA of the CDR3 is TGTGCCAGTAGTATGAAGCGGGGGGAGGTCGAGACCCAGTACTTC.

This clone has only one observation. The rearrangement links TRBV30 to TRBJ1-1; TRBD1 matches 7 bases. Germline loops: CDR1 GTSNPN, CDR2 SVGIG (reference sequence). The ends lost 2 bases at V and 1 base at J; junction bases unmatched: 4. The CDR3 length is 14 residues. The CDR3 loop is CAWSPQGGNTEAFF. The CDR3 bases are TGTGCCTGGAGTCCTCAGGGGGGGAACACTGAAGCTTTCTTT.

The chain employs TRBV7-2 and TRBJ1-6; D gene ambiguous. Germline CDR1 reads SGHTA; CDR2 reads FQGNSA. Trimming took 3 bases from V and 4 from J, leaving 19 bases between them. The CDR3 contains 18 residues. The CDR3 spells CASSLLKAFEDYNSPLHF. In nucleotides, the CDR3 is TGTGCCAGCAGCTTGCTTAAGGCCTTCGAAGATTATAATTCACCCCTCCACTTT.